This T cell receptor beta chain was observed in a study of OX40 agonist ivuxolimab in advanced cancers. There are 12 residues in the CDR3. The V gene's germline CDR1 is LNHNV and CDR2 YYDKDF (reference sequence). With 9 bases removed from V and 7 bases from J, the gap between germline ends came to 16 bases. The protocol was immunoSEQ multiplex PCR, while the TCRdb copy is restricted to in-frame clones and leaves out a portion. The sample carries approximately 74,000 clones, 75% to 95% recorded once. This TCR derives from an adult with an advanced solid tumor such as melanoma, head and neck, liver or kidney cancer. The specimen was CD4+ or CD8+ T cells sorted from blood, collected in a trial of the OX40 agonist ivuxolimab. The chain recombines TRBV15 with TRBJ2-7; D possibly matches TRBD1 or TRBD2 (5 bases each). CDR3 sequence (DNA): TGTGCCACATCCCCAGGGTCGGGAGAGCAGTACTTC. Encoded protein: CATSPGSGEQYF.